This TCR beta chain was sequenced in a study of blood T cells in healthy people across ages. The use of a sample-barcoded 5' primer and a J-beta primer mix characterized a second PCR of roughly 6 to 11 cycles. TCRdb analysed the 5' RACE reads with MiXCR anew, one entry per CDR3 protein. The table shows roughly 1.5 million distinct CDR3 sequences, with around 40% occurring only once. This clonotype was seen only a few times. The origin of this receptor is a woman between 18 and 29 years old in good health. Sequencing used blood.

CDR3: CASGRGSSYNEQYF. The DNA of the CDR3 is TGTGCCAGCGGGCGGGGGAGCTCCTACAATGAGCAGTACTTC. The chain has TRBV9 and TRBJ2-1, with TRBD2 matching over 7 bases. The closer fit of TRBJ2-7 to the DNA end suggests the J call may be wrong. Germline lookup yields CDR1 SGDLS and CDR2 YYNGEE. The CDR3 totals 14 residues.